These 21 T cell receptor beta chains were all obtained from the same sample, sequenced in a study of shared clonotypes between healthy human individuals. Data came from immunoSEQ multiplex PCR; TCRdb stores just in-frame clones and leaves some out. Of millions of clones in the sample, around nine tenths were seen once. The sample comprised naive CD4+ T cells sorted from blood. The subset was: CD45RA+ positively selected. Source of these receptors: a man younger than 35 in good health.

The rearrangement links TRBV7-6 to TRBJ2-2; no reliable D call. This CDR3 comprises 13 residues. Trimming stripped 5 bases from V and 0 bases from J, with 4 bases between. From germline, CDR1 is SGHVS and CDR2 FNYEAQ. CDR3 region: CASSNTNTGELFF. CDR3 nucleotide sequence: TGTGCCAGCAGCAACACGAACACCGGGGAGCTGTTTTTT. Based on the CDR3 plus reference TRBV7-6 and TRBJ2-2, the full variable domain is GAGVSQSPRYKVTKRGQDVALRCDPISGHVSLYWYRQALGQGPEFLTYFNYEAQQDKSGLPNDRFSAERPEGSISTLTIQRTEQRDSAMYRCASSNTNTGELFFGEGSRLTVL.

The V gene is TRBV7-9, the J gene TRBJ1-6, with 7 nucleotides matching TRBD1. V shed 5 bases and J 6 bases; nucleotides not matched to a gene: 4. The CDR3 length is 14 residues. Germline lookup yields CDR1 SEHNR and CDR2 FQNEAQ (reference sequence). This CDR3 reads CASSPGGTNSPLHF. CDR3 DNA: TGTGCCAGCAGCCCAGGGGGGACTAATTCACCCCTCCACTTT. The variable domain in full, with the rest retrieved from reference TRBV7-9 and TRBJ1-6, is DTGVSQNPRHKITKRGQNVTFRCDPISEHNRLYWYRQTLGQGPEFLTYFQNEAQLEKSRLLSDRFSAERPKGSFSTLEIQRTEQGDSAMYLCASSPGGTNSPLHFGNGTRLTVT.

To note about this clone: The identical CDR3 is also encoded by other nucleotide sequences in the sample. This chain connects TRBV7-9 to TRBJ1-4; unclear D gene. Germline V gives CDR1 SEHNR, CDR2 FQNEAQ (reference sequence). V was trimmed by 3 bases and J by 8 bases, leaving 10 bases between them. The CDR3 has 13 residues. This chain's CDR3 is CASSLGGGEKLFF. CDR3 bases: TGTGCCAGCAGCTTGGGTGGAGGCGAAAAACTGTTTTTT.

Only one count was recorded for this clone. This chain joins TRBV6-1 and TRBJ2-7; unclear D gene. Trimming removed 7 bases from V and 3 bases from J, with 16 bases in between. In germline, CDR1 is MNHNS, CDR2 SASEGT. The CDR3 loop spans 14 amino acids. The CDR3 DNA reads as TGTGCCAGCATTAGAGGTGGGCAGAGCTACGAGCAGTACTTC. Translating it yields CASIRGGQSYEQYF.

This clone was counted a few times. This chain connects TRBV30 to TRBJ1-5; D is unclear. Germline-derived CDR1 and CDR2 are GTSNPN and SVGIG (reference sequence). The CDR3 spans 16 residues. Trimming pared 6 bases from V and 1 base from J, leaving 19 bases between. The CDR3 region has the DNA TGTGCCTGTCAGGCGGGTGCTGGGATAAGCAATCAGCCCCAGCATTTT. This codes for CACQAGAGISNQPQHF.

In DNA, the CDR3 is TGTGCCATACGTTGGACCGGGACAGTTGATGAAGCTTTCTTT. Translating gives CAIRWTGTVDEAFF. V is TRBV6-6 and J is TRBJ1-1; 7 bases map to TRBD1. CDR3 length: 14 amino acids. CDR1 MNHNY and CDR2 SVGAGI come from the germline V gene (reference sequence). With 10 bases clipped from V and 7 bases from J, the junction kept 15 bases outside the gene matches.

As regards this clone: At the DNA level, this CDR3 is encoded by other sequences in the same sample as well. The chain is built from TRBV6-5 and TRBJ2-5; weak D call: TRBD1 (5 bases). Germline CDR1 reads MNHEY; CDR2 reads SVGAGI. This CDR3 has 14 amino acids. V lost 2 bases, J lost 5 bases, and 12 bases lay in between. The CDR3 nucleotides are TGTGCCAGCAGTTACGGGCAGGGATGGGAGACCCAGTACTTC. Protein sequence: CASSYGQGWETQYF.

The chain is built from TRBV15 and TRBJ2-2; TRBD2 matches at 8 bases. V dropped 1 base and J dropped 6; count of bases not matched to a gene: 10. The length of the CDR3 is 17 residues. From germline, CDR1 is LNHNV and CDR2 YYDKDF (reference sequence). The CDR3 bases are TGTGCCACCAGCAGAGGCGGCGGGGGGAAAGTAGCCGGGGAGCTGTTTTTT. This codes for CATSRGGGGKVAGELFF. The full variable domain, completed using reference TRBV15 and TRBJ2-2, is DAMVIQNPRYQVTQFGKPVTLSCSQTLNHNVMYWYQQKSSQAPKLLFHYYDKDFNNEADTPDNFQSRRPNTSFCFLDIRSPGLGDTAMYLCATSRGGGGKVAGELFFGEGSRLTVL.

The V gene is TRBV19, the J gene TRBJ1-6, with D perhaps matching TRBD1 (5 bases). Germline CDR1 reads LNHDA; CDR2 reads SQIVND (reference sequence). The CDR3 runs 17 residues. V lost 3 bases and J lost 7, with 19 bases in between. CDR3 nucleotide sequence: TGTGCCAGTAGTATTACGGCCTCCAGGGACTCCAATTCACCCCTCCACTTT. This translates into CASSITASRDSNSPLHF.

The chain combines TRBV29-1 with TRBJ2-3, with D unclear. The CDR3 has 12 residues. Germline CDR1 and CDR2: SQVTM and ANQGSEA. Trimming pared 7 bases from V and 2 bases from J, leaving 10 bases between. The CDR3 nucleotides read TGCAGCGCCCTAGGCCCCACAGATACGCAGTATTTT. Protein product: CSALGPTDTQYF.

Regarding this clone: The sample carries other DNA sequences with the same CDR3. The rearrangement uses TRBV27 and TRBJ1-6, with 9 bases that match TRBD1. This CDR3 has 15 amino acids. The germline V gene encodes CDR1 MNHEY and CDR2 SMNVEV (reference sequence). J gave up 6 bases and V 5 bases, and 5 bases lay outside the gene matches. DNA of the CDR3: TGTGCCAGCAGTCTGGGGACAGGGCGTAATTCACCCCTCCACTTT. This gives the protein CASSLGTGRNSPLHF.

V usage is TRBV5-1 and J usage is TRBJ1-6; 8 bases align to TRBD1. The CDR3 spans 15 residues. The V segment lost 3 bases and the J segment 6 bases; nucleotides outside the gene matches: 5. In germline, CDR1 is SGHRS, CDR2 YFSETQ. In DNA form, the CDR3 reads TGCGCCAGCAGCTGGGGACAGGCGCTTAATTCACCCCTCCACTTT. Translating it yields CASSWGQALNSPLHF.

The rearrangement uses TRBV5-1 and TRBJ2-5, with 7 bases that match TRBD2. Germline trimming cut 4 bases from V and 5 bases from J; bases unmatched to any gene: 17. CDR1 is SGHRS, CDR2 YFSETQ, per germline. The CDR3 spans 17 residues. CDR3 nucleotide sequence: TGCGCCAGCAGCGGGGCCCCTCTAGCGGCGAGGGTGGAGACCCAGTACTTC. This encodes CASSGAPLAARVETQYF.

This clone was seen a single time. The CDR3 DNA sequence: TGTGCCAGCAGTTACTCTGGCGGCAATGAAGCTTTCTTT. Protein product: CASSYSGGNEAFF. The chain uses TRBV6-5 and TRBJ1-1, with unresolved D. CDR3 length: 13 amino acids. V was clipped by 0 bases and J by 7 bases, with 9 bases between them. Germline values: CDR1 MNHEY, CDR2 SVGAGI.

This sequence joins TRBV28 and TRBJ2-2; 9 bases fit TRBD2. CDR3 size: 16 residues. J gave up 4 bases and V 3 bases, and 6 bases lay outside the gene matches. Germline CDR1 and CDR2: MDHEN and SYDVKM. CDR3 protein: CASSFAAGGVTGELFF. CDR3 bases: TGTGCCAGCAGTTTTGCAGCGGGGGGCGTCACCGGGGAGCTGTTTTTT.

The V call is TRBV6-6, the J call TRBJ2-3; TRBD1 might be the D (6 bases). Trimming pared 3 bases from V and 4 bases from J, leaving 14 bases between. There are 15 residues in the CDR3. The germline CDR1 and CDR2 sequences are MNHNY and SVGAGI (reference sequence). This chain's CDR3 is CASSYIGRGSDTQYF. The CDR3 DNA sequence: TGTGCCAGCAGTTATATCGGCAGGGGATCAGATACGCAGTATTTT.

The rearrangement links TRBV9 to TRBJ2-3; 9 bases align to TRBD2. There are 16 residues in the CDR3. V lost 4 bases to trimming and J lost 5 bases; unmatched junction nucleotides: 11. CDR1 and CDR2 (germline): SGDLS, YYNGEE. This CDR3 reads CASSIAGTSNGDTQYF. The CDR3 DNA sequence: TGTGCCAGCAGCATCGCCGGGACTAGCAATGGAGATACGCAGTATTTT.

This chain joins TRBV29-1 and TRBJ1-3, with D maybe TRBD1 (6 bases). This CDR3 is 13 amino acids long. CDR1 is SQVTM, CDR2 ANQGSEA, per germline. V shed 4 bases and J shed 8 bases, with 15 bases lying between them. CDR3 amino acids: CSVAWGLGDTIYF. The DNA for the CDR3 is TGCAGCGTTGCTTGGGGGCTTGGGGACACCATATATTTT.

The chain employs TRBV18 and TRBJ1-2, with a possible D match to TRBD1 (5 bases). Germline values: CDR1 KGHSH, CDR2 LQKENI. This CDR3 region has 14 residues. Trimming removed 1 base at V and 3 bases at J, with 9 bases between. The CDR3, as DNA: TGTGCCAGCTCACCACAGACGGGGGACTATGGCTACACCTTC. It yields the protein CASSPQTGDYGYTF.

This chain uses TRBV5-6 with TRBJ1-1; a possible D gene is TRBD1 (5 bases). CDR1 is SGHDT and CDR2 is YYEEEE in the germline V gene. V lost 4 bases and J 6 bases, leaving 16 bases between the germline ends. There are 14 residues in the CDR3. The CDR3 sequence is CASSIRGDLAEAFF. The CDR3 DNA sequence: TGTGCCAGCAGCATTCGAGGGGACCTCGCTGAAGCTTTCTTT.

This sequence joins TRBV2 and TRBJ2-5; D tentatively reads TRBD1 or TRBD2 (6 bases each). Trimming left V 2 bases short and J 0 bases short, with 10 bases between. The V gene's germline CDR1 is SNHLY and CDR2 FYNNEI. This CDR3 is 15 amino acids long. The CDR3 sequence is CASSESGANQETQYF. Here the CDR3 DNA reads TGTGCCAGCAGTGAATCGGGGGCGAACCAAGAGACCCAGTACTTC.